The clone carrying this T cell receptor (beta chain) has only a few counts. Antigen specificity is unknown. This beta chain slipped into a library made for alpha chains as a stray read, so its size is not meaningful. These data belong to a study of spatial heterogeneity in lung cancer. Each CDR3 protein is one row after TCRdb ran MiXCR on the 5' RACE reads. Here the sample spans around 4,000 distinct CDR3 sequences, 34% being singletons. Study-wide findings and caveats: Ubiquitous expanded tumor TCRs surfaced in blood more at resection than they did at follow-up.

As for time point: sample taken at primary tumor resection. Researchers sequenced whole RNA taken from tumor, nontumor lung or frozen PBMC without sorting. The CDR3 loop spans 14 amino acids. V lost 4 bases and J lost 2, with 10 bases in between. CDR1 ENHRY and CDR2 SYGVKD come from the germline V gene. The sequencing here drew on PBMCs, taken at surgery. V and J are TRBV10-3 and TRBJ2-3; no firm D call. This TCR derives from a male donor with early-stage non-small cell lung cancer. The CDR3 reads CAISAPGSTDTQYF. CDR3 nucleotides: TGTGCCATCAGTGCTCCCGGATCCACAGATACGCAGTATTTT.